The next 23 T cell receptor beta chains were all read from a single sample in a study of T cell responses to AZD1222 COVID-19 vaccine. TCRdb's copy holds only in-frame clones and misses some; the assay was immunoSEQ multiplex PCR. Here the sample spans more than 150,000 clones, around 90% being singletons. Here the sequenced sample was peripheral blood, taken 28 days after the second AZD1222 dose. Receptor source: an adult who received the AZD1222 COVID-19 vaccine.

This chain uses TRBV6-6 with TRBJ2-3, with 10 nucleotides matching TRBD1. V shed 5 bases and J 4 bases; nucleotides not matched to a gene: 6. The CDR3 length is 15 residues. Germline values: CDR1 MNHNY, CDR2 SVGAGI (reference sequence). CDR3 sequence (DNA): TGTGCCAGCAGTGCCCCAGGGACAGGGGCAGATACGCAGTATTTT. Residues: CASSAPGTGADTQYF.

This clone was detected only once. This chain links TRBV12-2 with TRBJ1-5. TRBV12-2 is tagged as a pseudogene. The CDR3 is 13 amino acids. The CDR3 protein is CASYPGVNQPQHF. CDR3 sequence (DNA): TGTGCAAGTTATCCCGGGGTCAATCAGCCCCAGCATTTT.

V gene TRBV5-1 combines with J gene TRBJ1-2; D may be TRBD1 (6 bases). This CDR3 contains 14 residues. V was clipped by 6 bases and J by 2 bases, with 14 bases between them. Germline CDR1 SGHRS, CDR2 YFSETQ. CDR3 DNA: TGCGCCAGCACAAACCCGGGACAAAACTATGGCTACACCTTC. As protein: CASTNPGQNYGYTF.

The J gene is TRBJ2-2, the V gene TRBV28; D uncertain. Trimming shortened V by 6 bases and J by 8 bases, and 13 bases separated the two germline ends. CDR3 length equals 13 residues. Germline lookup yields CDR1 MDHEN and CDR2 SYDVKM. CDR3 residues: CASSQTGFGELFF. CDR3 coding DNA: TGTGCCAGCAGCCAGACCGGATTTGGGGAGCTGTTTTTT.

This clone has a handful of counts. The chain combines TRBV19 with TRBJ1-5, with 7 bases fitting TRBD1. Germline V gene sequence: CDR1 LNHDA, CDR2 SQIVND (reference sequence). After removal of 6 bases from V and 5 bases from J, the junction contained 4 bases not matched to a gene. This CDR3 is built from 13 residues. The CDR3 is CASSYDRDQPQHF. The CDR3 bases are TGTGCCAGTAGCTACGACAGGGATCAGCCCCAGCATTTT.

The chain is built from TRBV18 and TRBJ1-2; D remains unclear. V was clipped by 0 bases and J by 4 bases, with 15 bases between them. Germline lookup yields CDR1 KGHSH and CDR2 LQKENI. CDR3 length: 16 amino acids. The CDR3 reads CASSPPSREIIYGYTF. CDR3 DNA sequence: TGTGCCAGCTCACCACCCTCCCGGGAGATAATCTATGGCTACACCTTC.

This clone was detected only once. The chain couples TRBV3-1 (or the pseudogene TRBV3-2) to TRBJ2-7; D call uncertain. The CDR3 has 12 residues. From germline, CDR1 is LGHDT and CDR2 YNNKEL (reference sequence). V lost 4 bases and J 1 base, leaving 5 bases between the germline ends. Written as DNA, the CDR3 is TGTGCCAGCAGCCTCTCATCCTACGAGCAGTACTTC. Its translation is CASSLSSYEQYF.

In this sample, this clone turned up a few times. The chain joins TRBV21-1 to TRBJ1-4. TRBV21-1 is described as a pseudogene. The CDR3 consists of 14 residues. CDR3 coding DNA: TGTGCCAGCAGCATTTCGGGAGCGCGGGAAAAACTGTTTTTT. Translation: CASSISGAREKLFF.

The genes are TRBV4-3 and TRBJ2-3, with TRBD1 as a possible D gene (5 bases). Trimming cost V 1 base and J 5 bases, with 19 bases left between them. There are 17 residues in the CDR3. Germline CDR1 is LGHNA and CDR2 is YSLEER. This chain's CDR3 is CASSQVYRTLRIDTQYF. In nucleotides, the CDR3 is TGCGCCAGCAGCCAAGTTTATAGGACATTGAGAATAGATACGCAGTATTTT.

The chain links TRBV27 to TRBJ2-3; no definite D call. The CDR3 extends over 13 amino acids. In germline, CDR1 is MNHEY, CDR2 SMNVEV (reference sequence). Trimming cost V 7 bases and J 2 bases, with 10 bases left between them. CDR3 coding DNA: TGTGCCAGCAACAATCGCCTCACAGATACGCAGTATTTT. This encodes CASNNRLTDTQYF.

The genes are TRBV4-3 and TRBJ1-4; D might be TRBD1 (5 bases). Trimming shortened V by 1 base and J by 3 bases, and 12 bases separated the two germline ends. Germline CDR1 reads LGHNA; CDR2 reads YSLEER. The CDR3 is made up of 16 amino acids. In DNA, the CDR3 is TGCGCCAGCAGCCAAGTGTGGGGGATGGCTAATGAAAAACTGTTTTTT. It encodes CASSQVWGMANEKLFF.

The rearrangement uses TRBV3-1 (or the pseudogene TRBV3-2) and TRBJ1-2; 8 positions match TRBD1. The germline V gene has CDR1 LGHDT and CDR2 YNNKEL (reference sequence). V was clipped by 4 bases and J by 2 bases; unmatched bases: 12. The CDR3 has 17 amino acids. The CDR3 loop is CASSPDRARLLNYGYTF. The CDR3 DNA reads TGTGCCAGCAGCCCGGACAGGGCGCGACTACTAAACTATGGCTACACCTTC.

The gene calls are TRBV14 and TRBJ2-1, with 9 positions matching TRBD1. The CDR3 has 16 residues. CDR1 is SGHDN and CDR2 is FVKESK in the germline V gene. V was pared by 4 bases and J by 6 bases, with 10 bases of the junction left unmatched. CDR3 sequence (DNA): TGTGCCAGCAGCCCAATCCGGGACAGGGTTTTCAATGAGCAGTTCTTC. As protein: CASSPIRDRVFNEQFF.

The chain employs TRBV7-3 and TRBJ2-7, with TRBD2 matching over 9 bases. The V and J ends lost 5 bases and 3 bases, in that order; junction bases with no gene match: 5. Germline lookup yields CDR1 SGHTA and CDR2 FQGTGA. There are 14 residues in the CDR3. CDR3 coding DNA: TGTGCCAGCAGCAAAGCGGGAGGAGTCTACGAGCAGTACTTC. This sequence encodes CASSKAGGVYEQYF.

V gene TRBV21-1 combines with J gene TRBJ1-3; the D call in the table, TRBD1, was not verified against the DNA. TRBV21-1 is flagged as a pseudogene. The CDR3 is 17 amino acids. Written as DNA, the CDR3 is TGTGCCAGCAGCAACCCCGGACAGTCGAGCTCTGGAAACACCATATATTTT. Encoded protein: CASSNPGQSSSGNTIYF.

CDR3 bases: TGTGCCACCAGTTTGAAAACAGGGGGCGCATACAATGAGCAGTTCTTC. It codes for CATSLKTGGAYNEQFF. This chain links TRBV24-1 with TRBJ2-1, with TRBD1 identical over 9 bases. This CDR3 comprises 16 residues. Germline-derived CDR1 and CDR2 are KGHDR and SFDVKD. Trimming cost V 6 bases and J 4 bases; bases outside gene matches: 9.

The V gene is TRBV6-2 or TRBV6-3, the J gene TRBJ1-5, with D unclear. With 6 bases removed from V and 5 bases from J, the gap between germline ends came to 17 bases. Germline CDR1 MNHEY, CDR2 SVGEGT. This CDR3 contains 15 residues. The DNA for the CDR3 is TGTGCCAGCAGCCCGGCGGGAAGGGTCGATCAGCCCCAGCATTTT. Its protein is CASSPAGRVDQPQHF.

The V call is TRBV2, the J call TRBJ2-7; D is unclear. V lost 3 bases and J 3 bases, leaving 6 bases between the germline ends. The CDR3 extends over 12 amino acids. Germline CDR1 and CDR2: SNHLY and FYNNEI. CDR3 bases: TGTGCCAGCAGTGACCCTGTCTACGAGCAGTACTTC. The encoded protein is CASSDPVYEQYF.

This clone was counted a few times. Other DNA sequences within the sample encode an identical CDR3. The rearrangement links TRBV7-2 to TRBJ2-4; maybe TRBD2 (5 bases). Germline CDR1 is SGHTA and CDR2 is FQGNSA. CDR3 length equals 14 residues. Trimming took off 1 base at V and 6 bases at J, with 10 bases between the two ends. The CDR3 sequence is CASSLGGRGNIQYF. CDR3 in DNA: TGTGCCAGCAGCTTAGGGGGTCGGGGAAACATTCAGTACTTC.

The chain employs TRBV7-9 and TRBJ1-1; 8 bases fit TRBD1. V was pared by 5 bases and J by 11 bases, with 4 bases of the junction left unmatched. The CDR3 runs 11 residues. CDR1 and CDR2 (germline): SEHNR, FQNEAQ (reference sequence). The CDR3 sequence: CASSTQGAAFF. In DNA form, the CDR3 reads TGTGCCAGCAGCACCCAGGGGGCTGCTTTCTTT. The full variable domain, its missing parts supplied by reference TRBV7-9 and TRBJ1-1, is DTGVSQNPRHKITKRGQNVTFRCDPISEHNRLYWYRQTLGQGPEFLTYFQNEAQLEKSRLLSDRFSAERPKGSFSTLEIQRTEQGDSAMYLCASSTQGAAFFGQGTRLTVV.

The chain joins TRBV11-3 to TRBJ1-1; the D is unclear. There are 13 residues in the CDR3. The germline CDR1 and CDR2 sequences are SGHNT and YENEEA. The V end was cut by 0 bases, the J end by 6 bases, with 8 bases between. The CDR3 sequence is CASSLEGRSEAFF. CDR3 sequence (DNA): TGTGCCAGCAGCTTAGAAGGCAGGTCTGAAGCTTTCTTT.

The CDR3 DNA reads TGTGCCAGCAAGGGACAGGGGGCGTTTTCGGGAGGCTACACCTTC. Translated, it gives CASKGQGAFSGGYTF. The chain uses TRBV6-5 and TRBJ1-2; the match to TRBD1 covers 12 bases. With 7 bases clipped from V and 8 bases from J, the junction kept 11 bases outside the gene matches. The CDR3 consists of 15 residues. Germline V gene data show CDR1 as MNHEY and CDR2 as SVGAGI.

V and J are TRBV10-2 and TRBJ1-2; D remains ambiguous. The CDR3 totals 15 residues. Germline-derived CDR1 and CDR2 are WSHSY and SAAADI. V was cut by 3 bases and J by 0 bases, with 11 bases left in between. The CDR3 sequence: CASSDWAQANYGYTF. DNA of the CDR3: TGCGCCAGCAGTGATTGGGCCCAAGCTAACTATGGCTACACCTTC.